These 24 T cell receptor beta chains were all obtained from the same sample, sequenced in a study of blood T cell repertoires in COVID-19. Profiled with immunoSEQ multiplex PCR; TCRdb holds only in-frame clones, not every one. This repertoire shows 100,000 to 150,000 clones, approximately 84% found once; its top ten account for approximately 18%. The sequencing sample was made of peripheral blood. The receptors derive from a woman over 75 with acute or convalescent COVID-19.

CDR3 loop: CASSKTGNTEAFF. CDR3 bases: TGTGCCAGCAGTAAAACGGGTAACACTGAAGCTTTCTTT. The chain employs TRBV6-2 or TRBV6-3 and TRBJ1-1; D gene ambiguous. The ends were cut back, 5 bases at V and 2 bases at J, with 9 bases in the middle. CDR1 and CDR2 from the germline V gene are MNHEY and SVGEGT. This CDR3 spans 13 amino acids.

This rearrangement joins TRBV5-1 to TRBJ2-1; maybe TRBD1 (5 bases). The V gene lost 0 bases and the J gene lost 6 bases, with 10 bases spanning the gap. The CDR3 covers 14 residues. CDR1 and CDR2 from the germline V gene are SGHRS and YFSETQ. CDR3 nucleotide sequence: TGCGCCAGCAGCTTGGTTCAGGGAAGCAATGAGCAGTTCTTC. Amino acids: CASSLVQGSNEQFF.

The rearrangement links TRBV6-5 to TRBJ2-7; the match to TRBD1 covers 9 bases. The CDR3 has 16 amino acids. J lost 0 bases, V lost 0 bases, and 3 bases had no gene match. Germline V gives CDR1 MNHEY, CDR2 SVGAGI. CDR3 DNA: TGTGCCAGCAGTTACTCCGGGACAGGGCCCTCCTACGAGCAGTACTTC. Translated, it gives CASSYSGTGPSYEQYF.

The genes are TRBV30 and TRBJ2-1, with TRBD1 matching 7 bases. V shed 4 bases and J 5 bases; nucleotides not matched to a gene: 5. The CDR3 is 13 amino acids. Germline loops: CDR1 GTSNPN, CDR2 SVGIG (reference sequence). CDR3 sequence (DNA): TGTGCCTGGAAGACAGGGTGGGACAATGAGCAGTTCTTC. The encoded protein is CAWKTGWDNEQFF.

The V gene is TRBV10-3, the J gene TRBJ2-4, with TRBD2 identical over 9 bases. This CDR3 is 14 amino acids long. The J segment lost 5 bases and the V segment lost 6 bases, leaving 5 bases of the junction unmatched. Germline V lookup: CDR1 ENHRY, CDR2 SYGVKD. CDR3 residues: CAIRELAGENIQYF. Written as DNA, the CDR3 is TGTGCCATCAGGGAACTAGCGGGCGAAAACATTCAGTACTTC.

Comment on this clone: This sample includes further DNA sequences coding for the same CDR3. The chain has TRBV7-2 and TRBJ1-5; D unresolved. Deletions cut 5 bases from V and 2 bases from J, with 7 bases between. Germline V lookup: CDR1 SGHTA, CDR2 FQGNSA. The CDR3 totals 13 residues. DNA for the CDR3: TGTGCCAGCAGCCTGACTGGCAATCAGCCCCAGCATTTT. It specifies CASSLTGNQPQHF.

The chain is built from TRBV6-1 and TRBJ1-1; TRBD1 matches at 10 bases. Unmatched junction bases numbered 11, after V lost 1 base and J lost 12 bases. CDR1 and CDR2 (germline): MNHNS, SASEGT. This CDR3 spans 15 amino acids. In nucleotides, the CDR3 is TGTGCCAGCAGTGAAGAGGGCCGACAGGGGGCATGGACTTTCTTT. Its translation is CASSEEGRQGAWTFF.

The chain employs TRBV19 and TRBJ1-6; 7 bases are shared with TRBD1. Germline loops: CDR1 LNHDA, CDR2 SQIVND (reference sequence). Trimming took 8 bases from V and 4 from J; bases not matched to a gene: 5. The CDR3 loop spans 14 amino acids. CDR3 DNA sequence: TGTGCCAGTCGTACACAGGGGTATAATTCACCCCTCCACTTT. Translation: CASRTQGYNSPLHF.

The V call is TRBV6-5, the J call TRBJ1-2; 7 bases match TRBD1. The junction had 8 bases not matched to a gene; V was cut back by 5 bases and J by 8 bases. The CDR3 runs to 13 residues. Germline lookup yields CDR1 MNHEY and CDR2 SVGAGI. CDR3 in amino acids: CASSKLQGGGYTF. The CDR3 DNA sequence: TGTGCCAGCAGTAAACTGCAGGGGGGCGGCTACACCTTC.

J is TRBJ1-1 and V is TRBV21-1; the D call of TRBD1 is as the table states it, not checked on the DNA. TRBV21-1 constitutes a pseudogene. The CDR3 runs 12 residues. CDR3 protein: CAKLTGVTEAFF. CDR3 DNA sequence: TGTGCCAAGTTGACAGGGGTCACTGAAGCTTTCTTT.

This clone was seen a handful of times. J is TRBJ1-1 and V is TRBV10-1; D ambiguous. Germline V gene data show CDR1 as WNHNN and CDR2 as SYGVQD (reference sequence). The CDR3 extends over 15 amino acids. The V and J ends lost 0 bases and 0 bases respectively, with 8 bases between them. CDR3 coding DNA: TGCGCCAGCAGTGAGTCGCCAGGTTTGAACACTGAAGCTTTCTTT. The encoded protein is CASSESPGLNTEAFF.

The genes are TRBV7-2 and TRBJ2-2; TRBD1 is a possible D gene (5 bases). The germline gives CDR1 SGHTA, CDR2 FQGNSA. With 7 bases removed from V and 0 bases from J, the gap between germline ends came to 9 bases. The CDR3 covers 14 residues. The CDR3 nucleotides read TGTGCCAGCAATAAGGACACGAACACCGGGGAGCTGTTTTTT. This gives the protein CASNKDTNTGELFF.

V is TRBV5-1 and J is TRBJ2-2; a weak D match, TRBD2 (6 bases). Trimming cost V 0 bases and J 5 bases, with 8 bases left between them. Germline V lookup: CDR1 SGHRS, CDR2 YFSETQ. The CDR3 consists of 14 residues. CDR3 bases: TGCGCCAGCAGCTTGGGGGGGGAGACCGGGGAGCTGTTTTTT. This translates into CASSLGGETGELFF.

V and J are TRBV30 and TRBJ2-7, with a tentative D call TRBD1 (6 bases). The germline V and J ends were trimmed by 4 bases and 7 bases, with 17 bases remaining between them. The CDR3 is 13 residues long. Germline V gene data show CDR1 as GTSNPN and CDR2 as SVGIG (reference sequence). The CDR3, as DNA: TGTGCCTGGACCAGGGGCACATTTGGGGAGCAGTACTTC. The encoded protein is CAWTRGTFGEQYF.

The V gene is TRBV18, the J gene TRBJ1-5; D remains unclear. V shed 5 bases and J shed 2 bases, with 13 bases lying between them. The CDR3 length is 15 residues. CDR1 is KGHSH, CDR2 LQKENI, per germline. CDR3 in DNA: TGTGCCAGCTCAACTCAGACCGGGGGCAATCAGCCCCAGCATTTT. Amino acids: CASSTQTGGNQPQHF.

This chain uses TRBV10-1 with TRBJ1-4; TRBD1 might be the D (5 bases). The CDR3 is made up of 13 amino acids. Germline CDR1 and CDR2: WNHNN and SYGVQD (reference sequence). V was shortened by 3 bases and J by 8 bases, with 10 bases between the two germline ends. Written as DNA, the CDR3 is TGCGCCAGCAGTGACAGGGCTGGGGAAAAACTGTTTTTT. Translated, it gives CASSDRAGEKLFF.

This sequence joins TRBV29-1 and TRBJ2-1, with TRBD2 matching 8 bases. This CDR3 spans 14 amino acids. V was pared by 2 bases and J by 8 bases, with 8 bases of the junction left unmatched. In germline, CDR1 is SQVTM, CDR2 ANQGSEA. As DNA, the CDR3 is TGCAGCGTTGAATCCGGGAGGGGCGGGGATGAGCAGTTCTTC. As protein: CSVESGRGGDEQFF.

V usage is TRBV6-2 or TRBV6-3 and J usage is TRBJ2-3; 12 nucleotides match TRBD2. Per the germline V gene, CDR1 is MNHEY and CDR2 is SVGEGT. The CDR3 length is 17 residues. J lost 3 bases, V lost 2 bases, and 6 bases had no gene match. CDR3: CASSYRPLAGGTDTQYF. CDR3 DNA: TGTGCCAGCAGTTACCGACCACTAGCGGGGGGTACAGATACGCAGTATTTT.

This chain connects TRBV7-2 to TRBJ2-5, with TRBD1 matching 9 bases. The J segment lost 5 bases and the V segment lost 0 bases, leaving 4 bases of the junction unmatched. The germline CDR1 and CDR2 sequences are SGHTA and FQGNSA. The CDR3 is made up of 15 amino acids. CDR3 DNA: TGTGCCAGCAGCTTAGCCGGGACAGGGCGGGAGACCCAGTACTTC. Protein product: CASSLAGTGRETQYF.

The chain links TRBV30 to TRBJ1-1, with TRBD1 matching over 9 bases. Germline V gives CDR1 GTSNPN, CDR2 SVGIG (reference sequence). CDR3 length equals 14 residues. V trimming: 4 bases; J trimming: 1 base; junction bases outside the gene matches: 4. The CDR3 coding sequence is TGTGCCTGGACCACGGGACAGGGGAACACTGAAGCTTTCTTT. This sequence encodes CAWTTGQGNTEAFF.

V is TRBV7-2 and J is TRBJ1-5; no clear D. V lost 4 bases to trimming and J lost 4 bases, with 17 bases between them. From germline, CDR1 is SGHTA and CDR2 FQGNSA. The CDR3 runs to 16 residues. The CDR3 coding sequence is TGTGCCAGCAGCTCCCGAGGAGGGTTATTGAATCAGCCCCAGCATTTT. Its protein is CASSSRGGLLNQPQHF.

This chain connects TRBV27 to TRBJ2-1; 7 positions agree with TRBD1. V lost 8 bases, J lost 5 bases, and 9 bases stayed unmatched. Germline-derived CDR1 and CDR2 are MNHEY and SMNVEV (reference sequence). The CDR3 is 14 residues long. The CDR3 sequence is CASRWAGGHNEQFF. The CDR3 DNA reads TGTGCCAGCCGCTGGGCAGGGGGACACAATGAGCAGTTCTTC.

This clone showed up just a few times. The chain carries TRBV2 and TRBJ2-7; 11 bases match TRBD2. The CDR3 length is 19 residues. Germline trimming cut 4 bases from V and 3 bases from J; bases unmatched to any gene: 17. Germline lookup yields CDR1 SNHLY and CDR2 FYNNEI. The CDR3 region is CASSAPRGRLLAGVYEQYF. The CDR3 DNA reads TGTGCCAGCAGTGCTCCCCGGGGGCGCCTACTAGCGGGGGTCTACGAGCAGTACTTC.

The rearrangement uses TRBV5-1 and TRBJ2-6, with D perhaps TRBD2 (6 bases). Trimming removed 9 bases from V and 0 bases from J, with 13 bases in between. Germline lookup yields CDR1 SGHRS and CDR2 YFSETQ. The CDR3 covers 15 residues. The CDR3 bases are TGCGCCACAATGGAGGGGAACTCTGGGGCCAACGTCCTGACTTTC. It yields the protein CATMEGNSGANVLTF.